The T cell receptor (beta chain) described here comes from a study of identical twins. Germline lookup yields CDR1 MDHEN and CDR2 SYDVKM. CDR3 length equals 11 residues. V was pared by 6 bases and J by 3 bases, with 6 bases between. TCRdb passed the 5' RACE reads through MiXCR, listing each CDR3 protein once. Seen here are 250,000 to 350,000 distinct CDR3 sequences, less than 9.5% observed once, and the top ten hold roughly 6.4%. These sequences were also reported in another study, on yellow fever vaccine responses in identical twins.

The gene calls are TRBV28 and TRBJ2-7; D gene uncertain. Sequencing was carried out using CD8+ T cells sorted from blood. This TCR derives from a woman under 30 in good health. CDR3 DNA: TGTGCCAGCAGCATTAACTACGAGCAGTACTTC. Protein sequence: CASSINYEQYF.